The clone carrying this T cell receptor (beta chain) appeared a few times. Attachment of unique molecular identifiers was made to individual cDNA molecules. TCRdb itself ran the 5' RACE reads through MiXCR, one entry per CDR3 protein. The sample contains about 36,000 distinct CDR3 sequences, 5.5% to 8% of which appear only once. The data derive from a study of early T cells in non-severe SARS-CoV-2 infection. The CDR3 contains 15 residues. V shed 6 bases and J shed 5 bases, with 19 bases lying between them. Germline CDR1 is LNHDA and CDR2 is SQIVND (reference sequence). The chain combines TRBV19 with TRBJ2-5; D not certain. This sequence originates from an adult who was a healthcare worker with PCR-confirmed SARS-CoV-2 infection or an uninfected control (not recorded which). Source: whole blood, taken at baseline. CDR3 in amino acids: CASRSFTSPVETQYF. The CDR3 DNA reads TGTGCCAGTAGAAGCTTCACCTCCCCTGTTGAGACCCAGTACTTC. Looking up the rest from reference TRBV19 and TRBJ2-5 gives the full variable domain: DGGITQSPKYLFRKEGQNVTLSCEQNLNHDAMYWYRQDPGQGLRLIYYSQIVNDFQKGDIAEGYSVSREKKESFPLTVTSAQKNPTAFYLCASRSFTSPVETQYFGPGTRLLVL.